This T cell receptor (beta chain) was captured by sequencing in a study of response to subunit inactivated influenza vaccine (dated by TCRdb to the late 2010s). A note on the overall study: The study used deep quantitative T cell receptor repertoire profiling to track responses to a trivalent subunit inactivated influenza vaccine. Results and caveats for the whole study, not just this receptor: It was suggested by the authors that each seasonal influenza vaccination may recruit only a limited number of new T cells.

Per the germline V gene, SGHTA is the CDR1 and FQGNSA is the CDR2. V sheds 2 bases and J sheds 3 bases, leaving 10 bases between their ends. Spanning cysteine to phenylalanine, the CDR3 consists of 14 amino acids. Of all the DNA, just the CDR3 is kept, 42 bases in frame from base 1. Libraries came from RT-PCR. The sequencing machine was an Illumina HiSeq 2500. TCRdb cleaned the public reads at Q25 with fastp, built clones with MiXCR and kept in-frame beta chains. For every CDR3 protein sequence, its rows merge into one entry that carries the most common genes and DNA. The sample contains about 520,000 distinct CDR3 sequences, 7.2% of them found a single time. About an eighth of the sample comes from the top ten. A word on this clonotype: The clone's antigen remains unknown. Base qualities were left out, and no much larger clone turns up one base away.

The chain is encoded by TRBV7-2 joined to TRBJ2-5; no D gene is confidently identified. The receptor comes from a man between 50 and 70 years old who received an inactivated influenza vaccine. Donor details come from another sample of the same person, matched by shared clones. Sequencing was performed on PBMCs from blood, taken about 24 months after vaccination. DNA sequence: TGTGCCAGCAGCTTAACCGGGCCTGAAGAGACCCAGTACTTC. The resulting protein is CASSLTGPEETQYF.